This TCR beta chain comes out of a study of T-cell reconstitution after alpha-beta-depleted transplantation in children. This CDR3 is built from 14 residues. V lost 3 bases to trimming and J lost 3 bases; unmatched junction nucleotides: 4. Germline CDR1 is SEHNR and CDR2 is FQNEAQ (reference sequence). This clonotype has a count of ten or more. Molecular barcoding with unique molecular identifiers was used for the TCRbeta library. MiXCR was run by TCRdb on the PCR reads, yielding one entry per CDR3 protein. The data show 200,000 to 300,000 distinct CDR3 sequences, approximately 12% seen once. The material sequenced was PBMCs from the stem cell graft donor, taken from the stem cell graft. The chain employs TRBV7-9 and TRBJ2-7; 8 nucleotides line up with TRBD1. The clonotype was recovered from a human donor who donated a stem cell graft to a child with acute lymphoblastic leukemia. The DNA for the CDR3 is TGTGCCAGCAGCTTTACAGGGGGGCTCTACGAGCAGTACTTC. Residues: CASSFTGGLYEQYF.